This T cell receptor beta chain was sequenced for a study of cytomegalovirus exposure and HLA in healthy donors. Both 60 Vbeta primers and 13 Jbeta primers went into the PCR. The protocol was immunoSEQ multiplex PCR, while the TCRdb copy is restricted to in-frame clones and leaves out a portion. The sample holds 150,000 to 200,000 clones, under 85% seen once. This CDR3 comprises 15 residues. Germline V gene data show CDR1 as MNHEY and CDR2 as SMNVEV (reference sequence). With 3 bases removed from V and 3 bases from J, the gap between germline ends came to 13 bases. The specimen sequenced was PBMCs. The TCR sequence derives from a man aged 50 to 59 in good health and CMV-seropositive. The rearrangement links TRBV27 to TRBJ2-3; D might be TRBD1 (6 bases). The CDR3, as DNA: TGTGCCAGCAGTTTTTTGTGGCAGGGGACAGATACGCAGTATTTT. This encodes CASSFLWQGTDTQYF.